The next 31 T cell receptor beta chains were all read from a single sample in a study of cytomegalovirus exposure and HLA in healthy donors. The PCR had 60 Vbeta and 13 Jbeta primers. Using immunoSEQ multiplex PCR, the repertoire was profiled, and TCRdb retains in-frame clones only, with some absent. This sample's table reports 200,000 or so clones. Sequenced: PBMCs. Receptors originate from a girl aged 2-10 years in good health and CMV-seropositive.

The chain uses TRBV11-2 and TRBJ2-7; 8 bases line up with TRBD1. The CDR3 sequence is 15 residues long. Per germline, CDR1 SGHAT and CDR2 FQNNGV. Trimming cost V 0 bases and J 1 base; bases outside gene matches: 2. For the CDR3, the DNA is TGTGCCAGCAGCTTAGATTACAGGGGGTCCTACGAGCAGTACTTC. Translation: CASSLDYRGSYEQYF.

CDR3 region: CAISPGLASDEQYF. CDR3 sequence (DNA): TGTGCCATCAGTCCGGGACTAGCGAGTGACGAGCAGTACTTC. The V and J genes are TRBV10-3 and TRBJ2-7, with TRBD2 identical over 10 bases. V lost 5 bases, J lost 5 bases, and 6 bases stayed unmatched. The CDR3 covers 14 residues. Germline V lookup: CDR1 ENHRY, CDR2 SYGVKD.

The chain uses TRBV2 and TRBJ2-1, with D possibly being TRBD2 (6 bases). CDR1 SNHLY and CDR2 FYNNEI come from the germline V gene. V was pared by 4 bases and J by 5 bases, with 21 bases between. The CDR3 length is 17 residues. CDR3 sequence reads: CASSGGGKGAKNNEQFF. CDR3 nucleotides: TGTGCCAGCAGTGGGGGCGGGAAGGGAGCGAAAAACAATGAGCAGTTCTTC.

V usage is TRBV10-2 and J usage is TRBJ2-5, with TRBD2 matching over 14 bases. Losses at the gene ends were 6 bases for V and 6 bases for J; bases not matched to a gene: 9. This CDR3 is 16 amino acids long. Germline-derived CDR1 and CDR2 are WSHSY and SAAADI. CDR3 in DNA: TGCGCCAGCAGACCGGGACTAGCGGGAGTGGAAAAGACCCAGTACTTC. It is translated as CASRPGLAGVEKTQYF.

In DNA form, the CDR3 reads TGCGCCAGCAGCCGGACAGGAACGAACACCGGGGAGCTGTTTTTT. As protein: CASSRTGTNTGELFF. This sequence joins TRBV5-1 and TRBJ2-2; 7 bases agree with TRBD1. Germline CDR1 SGHRS, CDR2 YFSETQ. The CDR3 is 15 residues long. J gave up 0 bases and V 4 bases, and 3 bases lay outside the gene matches.

The genes are TRBV10-2 and TRBJ1-5; D gene ambiguous. The CDR3 contains 15 residues. Germline CDR1 reads WSHSY; CDR2 reads SAAADI. Trimming cost V 3 bases and J 2 bases, with 11 bases left between them. CDR3 protein: CASSDSGSRNQPQHF. Here the CDR3 DNA reads TGCGCCAGCAGTGATAGTGGTAGCCGCAATCAGCCCCAGCATTTT.

This chain links TRBV5-4 with TRBJ2-7; 8 bases map to TRBD1. This CDR3 has 14 amino acids. J gave up 1 base and V 4 bases, and 4 bases lay outside the gene matches. Germline CDR1 and CDR2: SGHNT and YYREEE (reference sequence). The CDR3 nucleotides are TGTGCCAGCAGCGGACGGGACAGGTCCTACGAGCAGTACTTC. Amino acid sequence: CASSGRDRSYEQYF. The full variable domain, rest sourced from reference TRBV5-4 and TRBJ2-7, is ETGVTQSPTHLIKTRGQQVTLRCSSQSGHNTVSWYQQALGQGPQFIFQYYREEENGRGNFPPRFSGLQFPNYSSELNVNALELDDSALYLCASSGRDRSYEQYFGPGTRLTVT.

The rearrangement uses TRBV6-5 and TRBJ1-1; D call uncertain. CDR1 and CDR2 (germline): MNHEY, SVGAGI. The CDR3 runs to 12 residues. Trimming shortened V by 2 bases and J by 8 bases, and 9 bases separated the two germline ends. The CDR3 is CASSYPLDEAFF. CDR3 sequence (DNA): TGTGCCAGCAGTTACCCTCTAGACGAAGCTTTCTTT.

The rearrangement uses TRBV6-1 and TRBJ1-4; 8 nucleotides match TRBD1. Germline CDR1 MNHNS, CDR2 SASEGT. V dropped 2 bases and J dropped 7; count of bases not matched to a gene: 6. There are 15 residues in the CDR3. The CDR3 DNA follows: TGTGCCAGCAGTGAAAACGGACAGGGAATTGAAAAACTGTTTTTT. Its protein is CASSENGQGIEKLFF.

V is TRBV9 and J is TRBJ2-7, with D perhaps TRBD2 (6 bases). V gave up 0 bases and J gave up 4 bases, with 17 bases separating them. CDR3 length equals 16 residues. CDR1 is SGDLS, CDR2 YYNGEE, per germline. This CDR3 reads CASSVGSLAKNYEQYF. CDR3 bases: TGTGCCAGCAGCGTAGGTAGCCTAGCGAAAAATTACGAGCAGTACTTC. Full variable domain (missing parts from reference TRBV9 and TRBJ2-7): DSGVTQTPKHLITATGQRVTLRCSPRSGDLSVYWYQQSLDQGLQFLIQYYNGEERAKGNILERFSAQQFPDLHSELNLSSLELGDSALYFCASSVGSLAKNYEQYFGPGTRLTVT.

The V call is TRBV11-2, the J call TRBJ2-7; D gene uncertain. The ends were cut back, 4 bases at V and 3 bases at J, with 7 bases in the middle. This CDR3 comprises 12 residues. CDR1 and CDR2 from the germline V gene are SGHAT and FQNNGV. The CDR3 loop is CASSSASYEQYF. The CDR3 DNA is TGTGCCAGCAGCTCGGCTAGCTACGAGCAGTACTTC. Full variable domain (missing parts from reference TRBV11-2 and TRBJ2-7): EAGVAQSPRYKIIEKRQSVAFWCNPISGHATLYWYQQILGQGPKLLIQFQNNGVVDDSQLPKDRFSAERLKGVDSTLKIQPAKLEDSAVYLCASSSASYEQYFGPGTRLTVT.

This chain connects TRBV19 to TRBJ2-2; possibly TRBD2 for D (6 bases). Per the germline V gene, CDR1 is LNHDA and CDR2 is SQIVND (reference sequence). V shed 6 bases and J shed 9 bases, with 17 bases lying between them. The CDR3 contains 14 residues. CDR3 bases: TGTGCCAGTAGCGGAGGGTTGGATCGAAGGGAGCTGTTTTTT. It codes for CASSGGLDRRELFF.

J is TRBJ2-7 and V is TRBV9; 13 bases fit TRBD2. J was trimmed by 7 bases and V by 2 bases; bases with no gene match: 9. Germline loops: CDR1 SGDLS, CDR2 YYNGEE. The length of the CDR3 is 16 residues. As DNA, the CDR3 is TGTGCCAGCAGCGTCACCGGGACTAGCGGGGAACTTGAGCAGTACTTC. This translates into CASSVTGTSGELEQYF. The full variable domain, in which reference TRBV9 and TRBJ2-7 provide the parts outside the CDR3, is DSGVTQTPKHLITATGQRVTLRCSPRSGDLSVYWYQQSLDQGLQFLIQYYNGEERAKGNILERFSAQQFPDLHSELNLSSLELGDSALYFCASSVTGTSGELEQYFGPGTRLTVT.

The chain is built from TRBV28 and TRBJ2-3; D uncertain. V shed 4 bases and J shed 5 bases, with 10 bases lying between them. Germline assignment: CDR1 MDHEN and CDR2 SYDVKM. The CDR3 totals 13 residues. CDR3 in DNA: TGTGCCAGCAGTTCATTACTACGAGATACGCAGTATTTT. Amino acid sequence: CASSSLLRDTQYF. Based on the CDR3 plus reference TRBV28 and TRBJ2-3, the full variable domain is DVKVTQSSRYLVKRTGEKVFLECVQDMDHENMFWYRQDPGLGLRLIYFSYDVKMKEKGDIPEGYSVSREKKERFSLILESASTNQTSMYLCASSSLLRDTQYFGPGTRLTVL.

The gene calls are TRBV7-9 and TRBJ1-5; D perhaps matches TRBD1 (6 bases). The CDR3 is made up of 14 amino acids. V shed 3 bases and J shed 4 bases, with 10 bases lying between them. The V gene's germline CDR1 is SEHNR and CDR2 FQNEAQ (reference sequence). Written as DNA, the CDR3 is TGTGCCAGCAGCTTGGGGACACAAAATCAGCCCCAGCATTTT. This sequence encodes CASSLGTQNQPQHF.

The chain uses TRBV4-2 and TRBJ2-3; TRBD2 matches 8 bases. CDR1 LGHNA and CDR2 YNFKEQ come from the germline V gene. After removal of 0 bases from V and 6 bases from J, the junction contained 8 bases not matched to a gene. The CDR3 contains 16 residues. The CDR3 DNA follows: TGTGCCAGCAGCCAAGAAGGGACTAGTTCATCCGATACGCAGTATTTT. Its translation is CASSQEGTSSSDTQYF.

The genes are TRBV2 and TRBJ2-2; tentative D call: TRBD1 (6 bases). Germline values: CDR1 SNHLY, CDR2 FYNNEI. The CDR3 runs to 13 residues. V lost 6 bases and J lost 5, with 10 bases in between. The CDR3 nucleotides are TGTGCCAGCAGGGGGGCTCAAACCGGGGAGCTGTTTTTT. This gives the protein CASRGAQTGELFF.

This chain links TRBV5-1 with TRBJ2-1; 9 nucleotides agree with TRBD2. After removal of 0 bases from V and 5 bases from J, the junction contained 3 bases not matched to a gene. The germline gives CDR1 SGHRS, CDR2 YFSETQ. The CDR3 has 15 residues. The CDR3 nucleotides read TGCGCCAGCAGCTTGGGTAGCGGGAGTCACAATGAGCAGTTCTTC. Residues: CASSLGSGSHNEQFF.

V gene TRBV7-9 combines with J gene TRBJ2-7, with D possibly TRBD2 on 6 matching bases. Trimming pared 4 bases from V and 1 base from J, leaving 17 bases between. CDR1 and CDR2 from the germline V gene are SEHNR and FQNEAQ (reference sequence). The CDR3 sequence is 16 residues long. As DNA, the CDR3 is TGTGCCAGCAGCTCGCCGGGACTGGAGCCTTCCTACGAGCAGTACTTC. This codes for CASSSPGLEPSYEQYF. Filled out from reference TRBV7-9 and TRBJ2-7, the complete variable domain reads DTGVSQNPRHKITKRGQNVTFRCDPISEHNRLYWYRQTLGQGPEFLTYFQNEAQLEKSRLLSDRFSAERPKGSFSTLEIQRTEQGDSAMYLCASSSPGLEPSYEQYFGPGTRLTVT.

Here the CDR3 reads CASSPGARWSGGTSYEQYF. CDR3 nucleotide sequence: TGTGCCAGCAGTCCCGGGGCTAGGTGGAGCGGGGGAACCTCCTACGAGCAGTACTTC. This sequence joins TRBV28 and TRBJ2-7, with TRBD2 identical over 8 bases. Per the germline V gene, CDR1 is MDHEN and CDR2 is SYDVKM. V lost 5 bases, J lost 0 bases, and 18 bases stayed unmatched. The CDR3 length is 19 residues.

This rearrangement joins TRBV28 to TRBJ1-2, with TRBD1 matching 11 bases. V lost 4 bases and J lost 7; bases outside the gene matches: 5. Germline-derived CDR1 and CDR2 are MDHEN and SYDVKM. This CDR3 comprises 14 residues. CDR3 sequence (DNA): TGTGCCAGCAGTTCTGGACAGGGGGCCGGTGGCTACACCTTC. Translation: CASSSGQGAGGYTF.

The gene calls are TRBV18 and TRBJ1-6; TRBD1 agrees at 7 bases. This CDR3 is built from 20 residues. CDR1 is KGHSH and CDR2 is LQKENI in the germline V gene. J gave up 4 bases and V 6 bases, and 21 bases lay outside the gene matches. The CDR3 region is CASSRFGGQKFGNYNSPLHF. In nucleotides, the CDR3 is TGTGCCAGCTCCCGTTTTGGGGGACAGAAATTCGGGAATTATAATTCACCCCTCCACTTT.

The chain is built from TRBV4-1 and TRBJ1-2; no definite D call. The V end was cut by 0 bases, the J end by 5 bases, with 19 bases between. Germline V lookup: CDR1 MGHRA, CDR2 YSYEKL. This CDR3 has 17 residues. The CDR3 nucleotides read TGCGCCAGCAGCCAAGAAGGAGCTCCCGAACCTCTATATGGCTACACCTTC. Translated, it gives CASSQEGAPEPLYGYTF.

The chain has TRBV27 and TRBJ1-1, with 8 positions matching TRBD1. Germline CDR1 is MNHEY and CDR2 is SMNVEV (reference sequence). The CDR3 is made up of 16 amino acids. J was trimmed by 3 bases and V by 7 bases; bases with no gene match: 13. The CDR3 here is CASNTRGRRGYTEAFF. As DNA, the CDR3 is TGTGCCAGCAACACCAGGGGGCGAAGGGGGTACACTGAAGCTTTCTTT.

This rearrangement joins TRBV29-1 to TRBJ2-1; maybe TRBD1 (5 bases). The CDR3 is made up of 11 amino acids. Germline V lookup: CDR1 SQVTM, CDR2 ANQGSEA. Trimming cost V 7 bases and J 4 bases, with 8 bases left between them. The CDR3 DNA reads TGCAGCGGCAGGGTTTACAATGAGCAGTTCTTC. Protein product: CSGRVYNEQFF.

This chain joins TRBV5-4 and TRBJ2-3, with D maybe TRBD2 (6 bases). Trimming stripped 0 bases from V and 0 bases from J, with 11 bases between. Per the germline V gene, CDR1 is SGHNT and CDR2 is YYREEE (reference sequence). This CDR3 region has 16 residues. CDR3 in amino acids: CASSLAGTFSTDTQYF. CDR3 nucleotide sequence: TGTGCCAGCAGCTTGGCCGGGACTTTTAGCACAGATACGCAGTATTTT.

This rearrangement joins TRBV5-8 to TRBJ2-3, with D possibly matching TRBD2 (5 bases). Trimming stripped 0 bases from V and 1 base from J, with 12 bases between. In germline, CDR1 is SGHTS, CDR2 YDEGEE. The CDR3 has 16 residues. CDR3 in amino acids: CASSLGVGVGTDTQYF. Here the CDR3 DNA reads TGTGCCAGCAGCTTGGGAGTGGGAGTGGGCACAGATACGCAGTATTTT.

The chain joins TRBV28 to TRBJ2-5; no clear D gene. Germline V gene sequence: CDR1 MDHEN, CDR2 SYDVKM. The CDR3 consists of 14 residues. The V gene lost 6 bases and the J gene lost 3 bases, with 14 bases spanning the gap. The CDR3 DNA is TGTGCCAGCAGGTTCTCCGGGTTCAAAGAGACCCAGTACTTC. Amino acids: CASRFSGFKETQYF.

The chain employs TRBV18 and TRBJ2-3, with 7 bases that match TRBD2. Per germline, CDR1 KGHSH and CDR2 LQKENI. The length of the CDR3 is 16 residues. The junction had 7 bases not matched to a gene; V was cut back by 1 base and J by 3 bases. The CDR3: CASSPRASGKTDTQYF. The CDR3 bases are TGTGCCAGCTCACCACGGGCTAGCGGTAAAACAGATACGCAGTATTTT. Combining the CDR3 with reference TRBV18 and TRBJ2-3 gives the whole variable domain NAGVMQNPRHLVRRRGQEARLRCSPMKGHSHVYWYRQLPEEGLKFMVYLQKENIIDESGMPKERFSAEFPKEGPSILRIQQVVRGDSAAYFCASSPRASGKTDTQYFGPGTRLTVL.

V usage is TRBV5-1 and J usage is TRBJ1-2; D gene ambiguous. Germline values: CDR1 SGHRS, CDR2 YFSETQ. The CDR3 loop spans 15 amino acids. Trimming left V 1 base short and J 2 bases short, with 12 bases between. CDR3 region: CASSLSTLANYGYTF. The CDR3 DNA follows: TGCGCCAGCAGCTTGTCGACCTTAGCAAACTATGGCTACACCTTC.

V is TRBV6-6 and J is TRBJ2-1; 8 bases line up with TRBD1. Unmatched junction bases numbered 5, after V lost 6 bases and J lost 1 base. The CDR3 extends over 15 amino acids. The germline V gene encodes CDR1 MNHNY and CDR2 SVGAGI (reference sequence). This chain's CDR3 is CASSLRGRSYNEQFF. The DNA of the CDR3 is TGTGCCAGCAGCCTCAGGGGGCGGTCCTACAATGAGCAGTTCTTC.